This T cell receptor beta chain was obtained from a study of T cells in Graves' hyperthyroidism and ophthalmopathy. V shed 4 bases, J shed 2 bases, and the junction held 14 bases outside the gene matches. The CDR3 totals 18 residues. From germline, CDR1 is SGHTA and CDR2 FQGNSA. Amplification yielded TCR beta CDR3 regions, with RNA transcripts as the source. The HTBI set primed first-round TCR CDR3 RT-PCR. TCRdb re-analysed the multiplex PCR reads in MiXCR, keeping a single row per CDR3 protein. Counted here are hundreds of thousands of distinct CDR3 sequences, about 13% occurring once; the ten biggest clones make up 9% to 9.5%.

The V gene is TRBV7-2, the J gene TRBJ2-1; 7 bases align to TRBD2. What was sequenced was blood. The receptor's source is a woman aged 18-30 years with Graves' hyperthyroidism. Here the CDR3 DNA reads TGTGCCAGCAGCTGGGGGGAGGGACGTCCTCTCGCCTACAATGAGCAGTTCTTC. Amino acids: CASSWGEGRPLAYNEQFF.